This T cell receptor (beta chain) was recorded in a study of T cells in Graves' hyperthyroidism and ophthalmopathy (dated by TCRdb to the late 2010s). Regarding the research as a whole: Peripheral blood was collected at initial diagnosis, before any treatment. To identify distinguishing TCR V-J signatures, a discovery cohort of some 99 patients was used, comprising 40 to 45 with Graves' ophthalmopathy and around 57 with stable Graves' hyperthyroidism. Prospective prediction of ophthalmopathy was tested in an independent validation cohort of fewer than 20 hyperthyroidism patients and some 17 patients who later progressed to ophthalmopathy. For training and testing, the 100 or so patients in the discovery cohort were randomly divided in a 7:3 ratio. The study also compared thyroid tissue and blood T-cell repertoires from a handful of Graves' hyperthyroidism patients. After blood sampling, hyperthyroidism patients were treated with methimazole at a starting dose of 30 mg daily, and ophthalmopathy patients were treated with high-dose intravenous methylprednisolone. According to the paper, TCR Vbeta CDR3 sequencing was carried out on roughly 130 peripheral blood samples, which came from 40 to 45 ophthalmopathy, approximately 78 hyperthyroidism and roughly 17 progressor patients. Overall results and qualifications from the work: Most expanded thyroid clonotypes (frequency above 0.001) were also detected in blood, suggesting blood repertoires may reflect thyroid immune responses. In cross-validation, a model built on a 13 V-J signature told ophthalmopathy apart from stable hyperthyroidism with 87.88% sensitivity and roughly 81% specificity, and in testing the same model reached 80%/75%. No statistical method was used to set the sample size in advance, and investigators knew the group allocation. In validation, progression to ophthalmopathy was predicted by the model with nearly 71% sensitivity and roughly 72% specificity, a median of roughly 6 months before onset.

The TCR beta CDR3 regions were amplified from RNA transcripts. A first-round RT-PCR of the TCR CDR3 used the HTBI primer set with the Qiagen OneStep RT-PCR kit. Libraries were constructed in a second round of multiplex PCR, after which size selection and purification were performed. The libraries were sequenced on an Illumina HiSeq2000 using paired-end 100 bp reads. Per the original workflow: SOAPnuke was used to process the raw data, removing reads that contained adapters or uncalled bases, had a mean Phred below 15, or lacked an exact match to the constant primer or identifier. High-quality paired reads were merged using COPE v1.2.5, and each unique nucleotide sequence was defined as a clonotype. Clonotypes were aligned to IMGT TRBV, TRBD and TRBJ reference segments using MiTCR v1.1. Only V-J combinations with frequency above 0.0001, covering roughly 99% of repertoires, were analysed. The TCS score was defined as F50 (clonal expansion) divided by E x V (chaos), with BLOSUM62-based TCRdist calculated between CDR3 peptides within each V-J. Welch's t-statistics and random forest reduced just over 500 V-J features to 13, which were used in a naive Bayes classifier (R e1071). Using fastp trimming at Q25 and MiXCR clonotype assembly, TCRdb reanalyzed the public sequencing data and kept in-frame beta chains. Rows with one shared CDR3 protein collapse into an entry with the most common genes and DNA. The V and J calls, along with clone size, are taken from TCRdb and not from the paper's own processing. The sample table holds 250,000 to 300,000 distinct CDR3 sequences, of which around 19% were seen once. Approximately 35% of the sample goes to the ten largest clones.

On this clonotype itself: It lacks a known antigen. Within one base of it there is no much larger clone, and no base qualities were kept.

CDR1 SGHRS and CDR2 YFSETQ were looked up in the germline V gene. Its CDR3 holds 15 amino acids, cysteine through phenylalanine. The CDR3 DNA has 45 bases and is translated from base 1. V lost 0 bases and J lost 3 bases; the stretch between them is 10 bases long. Ophthalmopathy patients had moderately to severely active disease, with a Clinical Activity Score of 3 or more, a NOSPECS grade of 4 or more, and a disease duration of less than 3 months. Exclusion was applied to patients with uncontrolled infections, other autoimmune diseases, pregnancy or lactation. Clinical symptoms, serum thyroxine and TRAb, thyroid ultrasound, and orbital computed tomography formed the basis for the diagnoses. Ficoll-Paque density gradient centrifugation was used to isolate PBMCs from approximately 11 ml of fresh peripheral blood. Total RNA was extracted using Trizol reagent, and RNA quality was assessed on an Agilent 2100 Bioanalyzer.

The sequence was collected from a man aged 45-65 years with Graves' ophthalmopathy. The rearranged chain carries TRBV5-1 and TRBJ2-1, and possibly TRBD2, on 6 matching bases. The sample was blood. The base sequence is TGCGCCAGCAGCTTGGCCGGGGGTGTCTACAATGAGCAGTTCTTC. The encoded protein is CASSLAGGVYNEQFF.